A single sample gave rise to the 17 T cell receptor beta chains below, sequenced in a study of radiotherapy plus CTLA-4 blockade in lung cancer. Clones were read by immunoSEQ multiplex PCR, and TCRdb kept only the in-frame ones, dropping some. The sample lists about 73,000 clones, around 87% occurring once. The sample consisted of peripheral blood, taken from a patient treated with radiotherapy plus ipilimumab. The source is a human donor with non-small cell lung cancer that progressed on radiotherapy plus ipilimumab.

The chain carries TRBV18 and TRBJ2-1, with D perhaps matching TRBD1 or TRBD2 (6 bases each). Germline V gene lookup returns CDR1 KGHSH and CDR2 LQKENI. The ends were cut back, 4 bases at V and 2 bases at J, with 12 bases in the middle. CDR3 length: 15 amino acids. DNA for the CDR3: TGTGCCAGCTCACGAGACAGGACTACCTACAATGAGCAGTTCTTC. Translating gives CASSRDRTTYNEQFF.

The genes are TRBV11-2 and TRBJ2-7; 13 bases agree with TRBD2. The germline CDR1 and CDR2 sequences are SGHAT and FQNNGV. CDR3 length: 17 amino acids. V shed 5 bases, J shed 3 bases, and the junction held 10 bases outside the gene matches. CDR3 bases: TGTGCCAGCAGCAACAGCACTAGCGGGAGGGCCCTCTACGAGCAGTACTTC. It translates to CASSNSTSGRALYEQYF.

The rearrangement uses TRBV7-9 and TRBJ2-1; the match to TRBD1 covers 8 bases. From germline, CDR1 is SEHNR and CDR2 FQNEAQ (reference sequence). The CDR3 covers 14 residues. The junction had 14 bases not matched to a gene; V was cut back by 5 bases and J by 14 bases. CDR3 nucleotide sequence: TGTGCCAGCAGCCCAGGTGGTCTGGGACAGGAGAAGTTCTTC. Its protein is CASSPGGLGQEKFF.

V gene TRBV7-9 combines with J gene TRBJ1-2; D gene ambiguous. The ends were cut back, 2 bases at V and 8 bases at J, with 6 bases in the middle. The CDR3 has 11 amino acids. Germline V CDR1 and CDR2: SEHNR, FQNEAQ (reference sequence). The CDR3 nucleotides are TGTGCCAGCAGCTTAAACCGCGGCTACACCTTC. Translation: CASSLNRGYTF.

There are a few counts of this clone. The chain recombines TRBV5-1 with TRBJ2-2; 9 bases fit TRBD1. Germline V gives CDR1 SGHRS, CDR2 YFSETQ. Trimming took 5 bases from V and 4 from J; bases not matched to a gene: 6. The CDR3 is 15 amino acids. The CDR3 reads CASRNPQGATGELFF. For the CDR3, the DNA is TGCGCCAGCAGAAATCCACAGGGGGCCACCGGGGAGCTGTTTTTT.

In its sample, this clone was seen once. This rearrangement joins TRBV5-1 to TRBJ2-7, with 13 nucleotides matching TRBD2. The V and J ends lost 3 bases and 4 bases, in that order; junction bases with no gene match: 4. This CDR3 spans 15 amino acids. Germline CDR1 is SGHRS and CDR2 is YFSETQ. The CDR3 sequence is CASSSGLAGVYEQYF. The CDR3, as DNA: TGCGCCAGCAGCTCTGGACTAGCGGGAGTTTACGAGCAGTACTTC.

The CDR3 DNA sequence: TGTGCCAGCAGTGAGGGACAGACGAACACTGAAGCTTTCTTT. Amino acid sequence: CASSEGQTNTEAFF. V and J are TRBV2 and TRBJ1-1; TRBD1 agrees at 7 bases. With 3 bases clipped from V and 1 base from J, the junction kept 2 bases outside the gene matches. Germline V gene lookup returns CDR1 SNHLY and CDR2 FYNNEI. The CDR3 is 14 residues long.

The gene calls are TRBV30 and TRBJ2-3, with TRBD2 matching over 9 bases. Germline values: CDR1 GTSNPN, CDR2 SVGIG (reference sequence). Trimming at V came to 0 bases and at J to 4 bases, leaving 8 bases not matched to a gene. The CDR3 is 16 residues long. The CDR3 DNA is TGTGCCTGGAGTGTTGGCGGCGGGAGGGTAGCAGATACGCAGTATTTT. It translates to CAWSVGGGRVADTQYF. The complete variable domain, with remaining parts taken from reference TRBV30 and TRBJ2-3, reads SQTIHQWPATLVQPVGSPLSLECTVEGTSNPNLYWYRQAAGRGLQLLFYSVGIGQISSEVPQNLSASRPQDRQFILSSKKLLLSDSGFYLCAWSVGGGRVADTQYFGPGTRLTVL.

The CDR3 region is CASSALQGASGNTIYF. CDR3 sequence (DNA): TGTGCCAGCAGTGCCCTACAGGGCGCCTCTGGAAACACCATATATTTT. The chain couples TRBV6-1 to TRBJ1-3; D perhaps matches TRBD1 (6 bases). The CDR3 consists of 16 residues. The V and J ends lost 4 bases and 0 bases respectively, with 13 bases between them. Per germline, CDR1 MNHNS and CDR2 SASEGT.

V is TRBV27 and J is TRBJ1-5; tentatively, D is TRBD1 (5 bases). The V end was cut by 4 bases, the J end by 7 bases, with 11 bases between. The V gene's germline CDR1 is MNHEY and CDR2 SMNVEV (reference sequence). CDR3 size: 13 residues. The CDR3 DNA sequence: TGTGCCAGCAGTTCCAGGGATACACAGCCCCAGCATTTT. Amino acid sequence: CASSSRDTQPQHF.

J is TRBJ2-7 and V is TRBV5-1; TRBD1 matches at 8 bases. Per germline, CDR1 SGHRS and CDR2 YFSETQ. This CDR3 has 15 residues. The junction had 5 bases not matched to a gene; V was cut back by 0 bases and J by 3 bases. The CDR3, as DNA: TGCGCCAGCAGCTTGGGTTCAGGGGGCGGCTACGAGCAGTACTTC. Its translation: CASSLGSGGGYEQYF.

The rearrangement uses TRBV30 and TRBJ2-1, with 10 bases lining up with TRBD2. The CDR3 is made up of 14 amino acids. Germline loops: CDR1 GTSNPN, CDR2 SVGIG (reference sequence). The junction had 12 bases not matched to a gene; V was cut back by 7 bases and J by 9 bases. The CDR3 is CASSGSGRALEQFF. CDR3 bases: TGTGCCTCGTCCGGGAGCGGGAGGGCCCTTGAGCAGTTCTTC.

The CDR3 DNA reads TGTGCCAGCAGCAGCGAGGGACAGGGGGCTCGGAACACTGAAGCTTTCTTT. Its translation: CASSSEGQGARNTEAFF. The chain links TRBV27 to TRBJ1-1; the match to TRBD1 covers 12 bases. This CDR3 is 17 amino acids long. The V segment lost 6 bases and the J segment 1 base; nucleotides outside the gene matches: 9. Germline V lookup: CDR1 MNHEY, CDR2 SMNVEV (reference sequence).

The chain joins TRBV27 to TRBJ2-1, with a tentative D call TRBD1 (6 bases). The CDR3 runs 14 residues. Trimming removed 5 bases from V and 1 base from J, with 9 bases in between. CDR1 and CDR2 (germline): MNHEY, SMNVEV (reference sequence). In DNA, the CDR3 is TGTGCCAGCAGTCCCCAGGGGTCCTACAATGAGCAGTTCTTC. This sequence encodes CASSPQGSYNEQFF.

V is TRBV19 and J is TRBJ1-4; D gene unclear. This CDR3 spans 14 amino acids. Deletions cut 8 bases from V and 3 bases from J, with 13 bases between. Germline CDR1 LNHDA, CDR2 SQIVND (reference sequence). The CDR3 DNA is TGTGCCAGTCCCCGGTGGTTGCCTAATGAAAAACTGTTTTTT. Residues: CASPRWLPNEKLFF.

The chain links TRBV6-5 to TRBJ2-3, with D possibly being TRBD2 (6 bases). Between the trimmed V and J ends, which lost 6 bases and 6 bases, there was a span of 10 bases. Per germline, CDR1 MNHEY and CDR2 SVGAGI. This CDR3 comprises 12 residues. The CDR3 loop reads CASSDLADTQYF. The CDR3 region has the DNA TGTGCCAGCAGCGATCTAGCGGATACGCAGTATTTT.

Only one count was recorded for this clone. The rearrangement joins TRBV15 to TRBJ2-7, with D perhaps matching TRBD1 (6 bases). CDR1 and CDR2 from the germline V gene are LNHNV and YYDKDF (reference sequence). The CDR3 contains 14 residues. V shed 5 bases and J shed 4 bases, with 15 bases lying between them. CDR3 sequence reads: CATSGGEQGYEQYF. As DNA, the CDR3 is TGTGCCACCAGCGGGGGAGAACAGGGATACGAGCAGTACTTC.